This TCR beta chain was observed in a study of T cell clonality in common variable immunodeficiency. The study, taken as a whole, reports: In common variable immunodeficiency, TCR beta chains reportedly carried fewer deletions and N-nucleotide insertions.

This clone was observed at least ten times. Its specificity is unknown. The read ends 3 residues before the CDR3 terminus; that terminus is restored from the germline J gene. Aged roughly 9 to 64 years, CVID subjects averaged roughly 39 years old. CDR1 and CDR2 (germline): KGHSH, LQKENI. The CDR3 is made up of 15 amino acids. With 2 bases removed from V and 2 bases from J, the gap between germline ends came to 12 bases. Clones were read by immunoSEQ multiplex PCR, and TCRdb kept only the in-frame ones, dropping some. The data list tens of thousands of clones, none observed once; around 2% falls to the top ten.

The sequencing input was peripheral blood mononuclear cells. The gene calls are TRBV18 and TRBJ1-2, with TRBD1 as a possible D gene (6 bases). This receptor was identified in a human donor with common variable immunodeficiency. The DNA read from the CDR3 is TGTGCCAGCTCACCAGGGTCAGGGGCCAACTATGGC. It codes for CASSPGSGANYG. From start to end, the CDR3 is CASSPGSGANYGYTF.